Below, 21 T cell receptor beta chains from the same sample are listed, as sequenced in a study of glioma-infiltrating T cells after dendritic cell vaccination. TCRdb keeps only in-frame clones here, not all; method: immunoSEQ multiplex PCR. The sample includes under 100,000 clones, more than 75% seen only once; the top ten take around 2.9%. The sequences come from blood, collected before dendritic cell vaccination. The origin of the receptors is a human donor with glioblastoma.

This clone was observed once. V is TRBV19 and J is TRBJ1-2; maybe TRBD1 (5 bases). The germline V gene has CDR1 LNHDA and CDR2 SQIVND (reference sequence). V lost 3 bases, J lost 4 bases, and 15 bases lay in between. The CDR3 has 15 amino acids. CDR3 in amino acids: CASSIPNRSGYGYTF. The CDR3 DNA is TGTGCCAGTAGTATCCCTAACAGGAGTGGCTATGGCTACACCTTC.

The CDR3 loop is CASSQEWTGTTGELFF. CDR3 sequence (DNA): TGCGCCAGCAGCCAAGAGTGGACAGGGACCACCGGGGAGCTGTTTTTT. The chain employs TRBV4-1 and TRBJ2-2; 8 nucleotides match TRBD1. The CDR3 covers 16 residues. In germline, CDR1 is MGHRA, CDR2 YSYEKL. The ends lost 0 bases at V and 4 bases at J; junction bases unmatched: 4.

The chain combines TRBV27 with TRBJ2-7, with unresolved D. Germline loops: CDR1 MNHEY, CDR2 SMNVEV (reference sequence). There are 13 residues in the CDR3. V lost 6 bases and J 2 bases, leaving 11 bases between the germline ends. The CDR3 nucleotides read TGTGCCAGCAGCCCGTATTTAACCTACGAGCAGTACTTC. Translated, it gives CASSPYLTYEQYF.

The chain recombines TRBV7-9 with TRBJ2-5; TRBD2 matches 13 bases. Germline loops: CDR1 SEHNR, CDR2 FQNEAQ (reference sequence). V shed 5 bases, J shed 5 bases, and the junction held 8 bases outside the gene matches. This CDR3 has 16 residues. The CDR3 sequence: CASSPQLAGGLETQYF. CDR3 DNA: TGTGCCAGCAGCCCGCAACTAGCGGGGGGGCTGGAGACCCAGTACTTC.

The V gene is TRBV27, the J gene TRBJ2-3; perhaps TRBD2 as D (5 bases). This CDR3 contains 15 residues. Trimming took off 1 base at V and 3 bases at J, with 11 bases between the two ends. Germline V gene lookup returns CDR1 MNHEY and CDR2 SMNVEV (reference sequence). CDR3 nucleotide sequence: TGTGCCAGCAGTTTATACGGGGTGGGTACAGATACGCAGTATTTT. This sequence encodes CASSLYGVGTDTQYF.

As to this clone: One end of the junction does not line up with germline, which may come from a read error. This chain joins TRBV4-2 and TRBJ2-3; D is perhaps TRBD1 (5 bases). From germline, CDR1 is LGHNA and CDR2 YNFKEQ. The CDR3 runs to 13 residues. The CDR3 region has the DNA TGTGCCAGCAGCCAAGATAGGGGCAGGTTCACAGAATTT. This encodes CASSQDRGRFTEF.

The rearrangement links TRBV21-1 to TRBJ2-2; the table's D call TRBD1 went unverified against the DNA. TRBV21-1 represents a pseudogene. CDR3 length: 18 amino acids. CDR3 sequence: CASSTLGGQTKNTGELFF. The DNA for the CDR3 is TGTGCCAGCAGCACCCTAGGAGGACAGACGAAGAACACCGGGGAGCTGTTTTTT.

This chain connects TRBV10-3 to TRBJ1-5; TRBD1 matches 9 bases. V lost 4 bases to trimming and J lost 6 bases; unmatched junction nucleotides: 4. This CDR3 spans 14 amino acids. Germline V gene data show CDR1 as ENHRY and CDR2 as SYGVKD. CDR3 in DNA: TGTGCCATCAGTGGGACAGGGGACGGTCAGCCCCAGCATTTT. Residues: CAISGTGDGQPQHF.

The V gene is TRBV11-2, the J gene TRBJ2-2, with TRBD2 matching 10 bases. The CDR3 is 16 residues long. Germline-derived CDR1 and CDR2 are SGHAT and FQNNGV. Trimming took 5 bases from V and 8 from J; bases not matched to a gene: 11. CDR3 residues: CASSPPSGGALGELFF. In DNA, the CDR3 is TGTGCCAGCAGCCCCCCCAGCGGGGGGGCTTTGGGGGAGCTGTTTTTT.

This chain connects TRBV27 to TRBJ2-7; 7 bases are shared with TRBD2. Germline values: CDR1 MNHEY, CDR2 SMNVEV (reference sequence). V was pared by 5 bases and J by 4 bases, with 11 bases of the junction left unmatched. The CDR3 is 15 residues long. CDR3 DNA: TGTGCCAGCAGTCCAAGGCCTAAAGCGGGGTACGAGCAGTACTTC. As protein: CASSPRPKAGYEQYF.

The V gene is TRBV4-3, the J gene TRBJ2-7; TRBD1 is a possible D gene (6 bases). CDR3 length equals 15 residues. Germline values: CDR1 LGHNA, CDR2 YSLEER. Trimming shortened V by 3 bases and J by 2 bases, and 14 bases separated the two germline ends. The CDR3 bases are TGCGCCAGCAGCCAGGCCGCAGGGGTTGCCTACGAGCAGTACTTC. The encoded protein is CASSQAAGVAYEQYF.

The genes are TRBV5-1 and TRBJ2-7; 9 nucleotides match TRBD1. This CDR3 spans 16 amino acids. Germline-derived CDR1 and CDR2 are SGHRS and YFSETQ. V shed 4 bases and J 5 bases; nucleotides not matched to a gene: 13. CDR3 protein: CASSGPGQGSWNEQYF. The CDR3 coding sequence is TGCGCCAGCAGCGGCCCGGGACAGGGCTCCTGGAACGAGCAGTACTTC.

The chain links TRBV11-2 to TRBJ2-1; 9 bases match TRBD2. Trimming took 2 bases from V and 7 from J; bases not matched to a gene: 12. Germline V gives CDR1 SGHAT, CDR2 FQNNGV. This CDR3 spans 17 amino acids. CDR3 protein: CASSLISGGDLYNEQFF. In DNA, the CDR3 is TGTGCCAGCAGCTTAATTAGCGGGGGCGATCTTTATAATGAGCAGTTCTTC.

The V gene is TRBV5-1, the J gene TRBJ1-4, with TRBD1 matching over 7 bases. V lost 1 base, J lost 4 bases, and 4 bases stayed unmatched. Germline V gene data show CDR1 as SGHRS and CDR2 as YFSETQ. The CDR3 length is 15 residues. The CDR3 spells CASSLMGQNNEKLFF. The CDR3 nucleotides read TGCGCCAGCAGCTTGATGGGACAGAATAATGAAAAACTGTTTTTT.

The chain carries TRBV15 and TRBJ2-1; a possible D gene is TRBD1 (5 bases). This CDR3 comprises 15 residues. CDR1 is LNHNV and CDR2 is YYDKDF in the germline V gene (reference sequence). Trimming cost V 6 bases and J 0 bases, with 12 bases left between them. CDR3 bases: TGTGCCACCAGGCAGGGCAGGAGCTCCTACAATGAGCAGTTCTTC. This sequence encodes CATRQGRSSYNEQFF.

The chain combines TRBV5-6 with TRBJ2-3, with D perhaps TRBD1 (5 bases). The germline CDR1 and CDR2 sequences are SGHDT and YYEEEE. This CDR3 comprises 13 residues. V gave up 4 bases and J gave up 4 bases, with 10 bases separating them. The CDR3 sequence is CASSPWGADTQYF. DNA of the CDR3: TGTGCCAGCAGCCCCTGGGGCGCAGATACGCAGTATTTT.

V gene TRBV25-1 combines with J gene TRBJ1-2; TRBD1 might be the D (5 bases). CDR1 and CDR2 from the germline V gene are MGHDK and SYGVNS. V shed 3 bases and J shed 8 bases, with 10 bases lying between them. This CDR3 contains 12 residues. The DNA for the CDR3 is TGTGCCAGCAGTGATGCAGGGTACGGCTACACCTTC. It encodes CASSDAGYGYTF.

This chain links TRBV19 with TRBJ2-7, with 9 positions matching TRBD1. This CDR3 is built from 15 residues. The junction had 11 bases not matched to a gene; V was cut back by 5 bases and J by 6 bases. From germline, CDR1 is LNHDA and CDR2 SQIVND (reference sequence). CDR3: CASSLQGAPGGEQYF. The CDR3 coding sequence is TGTGCCAGTAGTTTACAGGGGGCTCCCGGCGGCGAGCAGTACTTC.

V gene TRBV7-3 combines with J gene TRBJ2-3; TRBD2 aligns across 7 bases. Germline V gene lookup returns CDR1 SGHTA and CDR2 FQGTGA. V dropped 4 bases and J dropped 3; count of bases not matched to a gene: 7. The CDR3 loop spans 15 amino acids. CDR3 loop: CASSYDRDYTDTQYF. Here the CDR3 DNA reads TGTGCCAGCAGCTACGACCGGGACTATACAGATACGCAGTATTTT.

V and J are TRBV18 and TRBJ2-3; 10 positions match TRBD2. This CDR3 is 16 amino acids long. Germline V CDR1 and CDR2: KGHSH, LQKENI. After removal of 0 bases from V and 6 bases from J, the junction contained 6 bases not matched to a gene. CDR3 nucleotides: TGTGCCAGCTCACCACCATCTAGCGGGAGTGGGGATACGCAGTATTTT. Its protein is CASSPPSSGSGDTQYF.

This clone was seen just once. The rearrangement joins TRBV4-3 to TRBJ2-1; 13 nucleotides align to TRBD2. The V gene end was trimmed by 4 bases and the J gene end by 4 bases; junction bases not matched to a gene: 4. CDR1 and CDR2 from the germline V gene are LGHNA and YSLEER. The CDR3 contains 16 residues. The CDR3 DNA follows: TGCGCCAGCAGCCGTGAGGGACTAGCGGGATACAATGAGCAGTTCTTC. It encodes CASSREGLAGYNEQFF.